Reported below is one T cell receptor (beta chain). Its antigen remains unidentified. CD8+ and CD4+ T cells were negatively isolated; TEMRA cells were FACS-enriched. The sample is drawn from a study of CD8 T cells in Susac syndrome. The wider study: Within the group of sequenced Susac syndrome patients, about 6 had active disease and 8 or 9 were in remission.

An amount of RNA that ranged from roughly 0.5 to 1 ug was reverse transcribed with random hexamers. The CDR3 of TCR beta was amplified by immunoSEQ multiplex PCR across 54 Vbeta and 13 Jbeta. From the immunoSEQ multiplex PCR reads, TCRdb called clonotypes with MiXCR, one entry per CDR3 protein. There are around 140,000 distinct CDR3 sequences in the sample; around 95% occur only once, and more than 0.14% lies in the top ten. Overall study findings and caveats: The CD4+ T cell repertoires, which came from Susac syndrome patients, showed no sign of clonal expansion.

This CDR3 has 10 amino acids. V was cut by 6 bases and J by 7 bases, with 10 bases left in between. Germline-derived CDR1 and CDR2 are DFQATT and SNEGSKA (reference sequence). This receptor was obtained from a human donor with Susac syndrome. The chain carries TRBV20-1 and TRBJ2-7, with D tentatively TRBD1 or TRBD2 (5 bases each). Sequences were obtained from CD4+ T cells from PBMCs. The CDR3 sequence: CSAGTEEQYF. CDR3 DNA: TGCAGTGCCGGGACGGAGGAGCAGTACTTC.